Shown below are 10 T cell receptor beta chains from a single sample sequenced in a study of CD8 T cells in Susac syndrome. Reverse transcription used about 0.5 to 1 ug RNA and random hexamers. MiXCR, applied by TCRdb to the immunoSEQ multiplex PCR reads, yields one record per CDR3 protein. The table has 85,000 to 90,000 distinct CDR3 sequences, over 80% seen once. Sequenced input: CD8+ T cells from PBMCs. Every receptor here comes from a human donor in good health.

V gene TRBV9 combines with J gene TRBJ2-7, with 7 bases fitting TRBD2. Unmatched junction bases numbered 8, after V lost 0 bases and J lost 5 bases. Germline-derived CDR1 and CDR2 are SGDLS and YYNGEE. CDR3 size: 15 residues. CDR3 coding DNA: TGTGCCAGCAGCGTAGGGGGCGGGGGAGCCAACGAGCAGTACTTC. Translated, it gives CASSVGGGGANEQYF.

The genes are TRBV27 and TRBJ2-7, with D possibly matching TRBD1 (5 bases). V lost 1 base to trimming and J lost 7 bases, with 14 bases between them. The CDR3 sequence is 14 residues long. Per germline, CDR1 MNHEY and CDR2 SMNVEV (reference sequence). CDR3 loop: CASSLYPTGPEQYF. CDR3 nucleotides: TGTGCCAGCAGTTTATACCCTACAGGCCCTGAGCAGTACTTC.

The gene calls are TRBV12-3 or TRBV12-4 and TRBJ2-1; TRBD2 is a possible D gene (6 bases). The CDR3 is made up of 15 amino acids. Trimming took off 5 bases at V and 3 bases at J, with 14 bases between the two ends. In DNA, the CDR3 is TGTGCCAGCAGTCCCGGGACTGTTTTCTACAATGAGCAGTTCTTC. Encoded protein: CASSPGTVFYNEQFF.

This clonotype came up once. V and J are TRBV29-1 and TRBJ2-7; 7 nucleotides agree with TRBD1. Germline lookup yields CDR1 SQVTM and CDR2 ANQGSEA. The CDR3 is made up of 13 amino acids. The V gene end was trimmed by 3 bases and the J gene end by 5 bases; junction bases not matched to a gene: 7. CDR3 region: CSVETGSFNEQYF. The CDR3 region has the DNA TGCAGCGTTGAGACAGGGTCCTTTAACGAGCAGTACTTC.

This sequence joins TRBV7-8 and TRBJ2-1; D not resolved. Trimming stripped 4 bases from V and 0 bases from J, with 10 bases between. Germline V CDR1 and CDR2: SGHVS, FQNEAQ. The CDR3 is 15 amino acids. CDR3 sequence: CASSSLDISYNEQFF. CDR3 nucleotides: TGTGCCAGCAGCTCATTAGACATCTCCTACAATGAGCAGTTCTTC.

The gene calls are TRBV7-9 and TRBJ1-1; unclear D gene. The germline CDR1 and CDR2 sequences are SEHNR and FQNEAQ (reference sequence). V lost 5 bases and J 4 bases, leaving 17 bases between the germline ends. This CDR3 has 15 residues. CDR3 nucleotides: TGTGCCAGCAGCCACGCCCCCGGGGAGGGCACTGAAGCTTTCTTT. It specifies CASSHAPGEGTEAFF.

The rearrangement uses TRBV25-1 and TRBJ1-1; TRBD1 is a possible D gene (5 bases). The germline V gene encodes CDR1 MGHDK and CDR2 SYGVNS. The V end lost 1 base, the J end lost 1 base, and 7 bases lay between the germline ends. The CDR3 consists of 14 residues. In DNA form, the CDR3 reads TGTGCCAGCAGTGAATGGGGGGAGAACACTGAAGCTTTCTTT. It is translated as CASSEWGENTEAFF.

This sequence joins TRBV6-5 and TRBJ2-2; D is undetermined. This CDR3 spans 16 amino acids. Trimming shortened V by 2 bases and J by 0 bases, and 10 bases separated the two germline ends. Germline lookup yields CDR1 MNHEY and CDR2 SVGAGI. The CDR3 protein is CASSYAADPNTGELFF. The CDR3 nucleotides are TGTGCCAGCAGTTACGCGGCAGACCCGAACACCGGGGAGCTGTTTTTT.

The V call is TRBV7-2, the J call TRBJ2-1; TRBD2 agrees at 13 bases. V dropped 1 base and J dropped 4; count of bases not matched to a gene: 1. CDR1 and CDR2 (germline): SGHTA, FQGNSA. This CDR3 comprises 16 residues. The CDR3 coding sequence is TGTGCCAGCAGCTTAGGACTAGCGGGGGGATACAATGAGCAGTTCTTC. This encodes CASSLGLAGGYNEQFF.

This chain connects TRBV10-1 to TRBJ2-2; D call uncertain. Trimming took 7 bases from V and 3 from J, leaving 9 bases between them. This CDR3 has 13 amino acids. Germline CDR1 and CDR2: WNHNN and SYGVQD (reference sequence). CDR3 sequence reads: CASNLDDTGELFF. The CDR3 bases are TGCGCCAGCAATCTAGACGACACCGGGGAGCTGTTTTTT.